Included here is one T cell receptor (beta chain) sequence, with context. The data are from a study of blood T cell repertoires in COVID-19. CDR1 SGHRS and CDR2 YFSETQ come from the germline V gene. This CDR3 is built from 15 residues. V was cut by 0 bases and J by 1 base, with 10 bases left in between. The authors' processing: Estimation of nucleated cell counts was performed using reference gene primer amplification. Sequenced by immunoSEQ multiplex PCR; TCRdb stores in-frame clones only, minus some. The DNA was the basis for D and trimming; V, J and clone size are from that table. This table holds about 89,000 clones, 85% to 95% found once.

Sequencing was done on a sample of peripheral blood. The rearrangement joins TRBV5-1 to TRBJ1-1; D ambiguous. This receptor was obtained from a human donor with active COVID-19. The donor label of this sample is uncertain. The CDR3 reads CASSLGTRQNTEAFF. For the CDR3, the DNA is TGCGCCAGCAGCTTGGGTACGAGACAGAACACTGAAGCTTTCTTT.